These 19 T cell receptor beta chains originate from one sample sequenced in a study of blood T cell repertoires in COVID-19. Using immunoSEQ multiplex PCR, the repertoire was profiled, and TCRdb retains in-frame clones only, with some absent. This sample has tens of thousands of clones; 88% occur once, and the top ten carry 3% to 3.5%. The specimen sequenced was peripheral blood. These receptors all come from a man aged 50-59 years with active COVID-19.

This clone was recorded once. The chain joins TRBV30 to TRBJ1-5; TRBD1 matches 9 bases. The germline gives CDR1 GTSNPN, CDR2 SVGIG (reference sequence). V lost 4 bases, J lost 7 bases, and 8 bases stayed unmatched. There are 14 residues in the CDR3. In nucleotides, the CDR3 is TGTGCCTGGAATCCCGGGACAGGGTCACAGCCCCAGCATTTT. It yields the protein CAWNPGTGSQPQHF.

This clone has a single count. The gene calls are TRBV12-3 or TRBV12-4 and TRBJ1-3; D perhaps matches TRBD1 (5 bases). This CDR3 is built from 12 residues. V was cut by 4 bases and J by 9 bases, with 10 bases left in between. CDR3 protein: CASSSTGGTIYF. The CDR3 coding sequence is TGTGCCAGCAGTTCCACGGGGGGCACCATATATTTT.

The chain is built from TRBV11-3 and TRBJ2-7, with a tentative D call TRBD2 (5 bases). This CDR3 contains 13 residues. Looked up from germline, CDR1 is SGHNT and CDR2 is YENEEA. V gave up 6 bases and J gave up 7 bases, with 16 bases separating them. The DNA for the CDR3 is TGTGCCAGCAGAATACGGGAAAGTCGGGAGCAGTACTTC. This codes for CASRIRESREQYF.

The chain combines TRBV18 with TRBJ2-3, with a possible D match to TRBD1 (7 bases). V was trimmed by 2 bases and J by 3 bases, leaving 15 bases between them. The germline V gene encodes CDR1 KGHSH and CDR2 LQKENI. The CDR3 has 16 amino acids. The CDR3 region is CASSPESAGGTDTQYF. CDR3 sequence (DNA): TGTGCCAGCTCACCAGAGTCGGCAGGGGGGACAGATACGCAGTATTTT.

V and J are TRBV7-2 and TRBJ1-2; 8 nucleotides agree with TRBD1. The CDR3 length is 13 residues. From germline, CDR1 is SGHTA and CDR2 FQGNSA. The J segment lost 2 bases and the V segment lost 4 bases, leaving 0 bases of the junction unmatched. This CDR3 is CASSYRGNYGYTF. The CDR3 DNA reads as TGTGCCAGCAGCTACAGGGGGAACTATGGCTACACCTTC.

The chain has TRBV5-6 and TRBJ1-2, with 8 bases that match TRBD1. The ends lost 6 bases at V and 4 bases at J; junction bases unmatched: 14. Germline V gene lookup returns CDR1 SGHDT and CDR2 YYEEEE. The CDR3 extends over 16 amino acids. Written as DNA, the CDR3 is TGTGCCAGCAAAACCCGGCGGGCAGGGGGCCCCTATGGCTACACCTTC. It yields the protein CASKTRRAGGPYGYTF.

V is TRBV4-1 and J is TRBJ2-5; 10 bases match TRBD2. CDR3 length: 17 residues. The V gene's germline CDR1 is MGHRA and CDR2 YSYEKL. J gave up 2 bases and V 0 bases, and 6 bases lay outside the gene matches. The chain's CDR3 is CASSQDLSGGVQETQYF. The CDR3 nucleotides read TGCGCCAGCAGCCAAGATCTAAGCGGGGGGGTACAAGAGACCCAGTACTTC.

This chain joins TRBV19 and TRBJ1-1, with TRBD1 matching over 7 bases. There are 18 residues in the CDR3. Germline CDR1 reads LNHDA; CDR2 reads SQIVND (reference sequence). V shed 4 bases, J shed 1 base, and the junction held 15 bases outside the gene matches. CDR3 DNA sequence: TGTGCCAGTAGTACTGATATTAAGGGGGCCCCTCCGAACACTGAAGCTTTCTTT. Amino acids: CASSTDIKGAPPNTEAFF.

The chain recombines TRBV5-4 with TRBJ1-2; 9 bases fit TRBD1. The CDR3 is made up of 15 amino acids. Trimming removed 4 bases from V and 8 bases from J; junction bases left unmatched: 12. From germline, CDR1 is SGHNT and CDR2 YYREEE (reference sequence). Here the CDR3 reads CASSLGQGEFRGYTF. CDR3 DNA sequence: TGTGCCAGCAGCCTGGGACAGGGCGAATTTAGGGGCTACACCTTC.

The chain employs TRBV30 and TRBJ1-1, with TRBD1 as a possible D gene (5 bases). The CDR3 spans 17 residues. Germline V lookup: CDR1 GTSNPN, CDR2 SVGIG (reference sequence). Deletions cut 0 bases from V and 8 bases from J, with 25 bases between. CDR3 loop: CAWSVWGIPGKVREAFF. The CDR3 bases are TGTGCCTGGAGTGTATGGGGCATCCCAGGGAAGGTCCGGGAAGCTTTCTTT.

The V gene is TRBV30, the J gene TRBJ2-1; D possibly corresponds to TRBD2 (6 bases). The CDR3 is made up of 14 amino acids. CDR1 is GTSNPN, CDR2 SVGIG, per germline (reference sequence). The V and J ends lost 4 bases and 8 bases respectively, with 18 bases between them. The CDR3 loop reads CAWTVGRAGYEQFF. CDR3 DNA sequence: TGTGCCTGGACCGTCGGCAGGGCGGGATATGAGCAGTTCTTC.

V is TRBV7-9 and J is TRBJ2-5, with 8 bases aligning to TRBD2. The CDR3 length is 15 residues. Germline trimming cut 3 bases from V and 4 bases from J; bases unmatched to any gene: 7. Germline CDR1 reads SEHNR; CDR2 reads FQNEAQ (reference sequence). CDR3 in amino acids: CASSFSGMGGETQYF. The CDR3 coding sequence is TGTGCCAGCAGCTTTAGCGGGATGGGAGGAGAGACCCAGTACTTC.

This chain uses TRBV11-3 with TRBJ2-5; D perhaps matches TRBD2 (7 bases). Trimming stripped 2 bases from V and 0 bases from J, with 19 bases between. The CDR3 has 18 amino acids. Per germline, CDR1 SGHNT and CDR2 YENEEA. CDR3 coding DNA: TGTGCCAGCAGCTTATTTCATCGGGGCGGGGGCTACCAAGAGACCCAGTACTTC. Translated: CASSLFHRGGGYQETQYF.

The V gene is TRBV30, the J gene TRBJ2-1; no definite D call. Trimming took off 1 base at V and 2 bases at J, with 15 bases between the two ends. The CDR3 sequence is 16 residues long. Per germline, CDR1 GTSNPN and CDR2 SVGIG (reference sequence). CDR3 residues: CAWSAVLRPPYNEQFF. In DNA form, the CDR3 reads TGTGCCTGGAGTGCAGTCCTTCGCCCACCCTACAATGAGCAGTTCTTC.

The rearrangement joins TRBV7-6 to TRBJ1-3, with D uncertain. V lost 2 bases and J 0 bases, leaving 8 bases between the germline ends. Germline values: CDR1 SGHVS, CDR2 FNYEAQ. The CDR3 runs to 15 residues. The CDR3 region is CASSLRTGSGNTIYF. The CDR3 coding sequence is TGTGCCAGCAGCTTAAGAACGGGCTCTGGAAACACCATATATTTT.

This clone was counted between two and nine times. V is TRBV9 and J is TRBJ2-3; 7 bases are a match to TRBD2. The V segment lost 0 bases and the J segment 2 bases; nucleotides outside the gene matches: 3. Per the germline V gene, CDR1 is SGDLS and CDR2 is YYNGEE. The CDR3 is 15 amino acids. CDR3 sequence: CASSVVWDYTDTQYF. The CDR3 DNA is TGTGCCAGCAGCGTAGTGTGGGACTACACAGATACGCAGTATTTT.

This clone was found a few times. The CDR3 DNA sequence: TGTGCCAGCAGCTTAGAGCCCTCTCTGCCCCGACAGGGGTTCAACGAGCAGTACTTC. Translating gives CASSLEPSLPRQGFNEQYF. V is TRBV7-9 and J is TRBJ2-7; TRBD1 matches 8 bases. The germline V gene encodes CDR1 SEHNR and CDR2 FQNEAQ (reference sequence). This CDR3 region has 19 residues. The V segment lost 1 base and the J segment 5 bases; nucleotides outside the gene matches: 19.

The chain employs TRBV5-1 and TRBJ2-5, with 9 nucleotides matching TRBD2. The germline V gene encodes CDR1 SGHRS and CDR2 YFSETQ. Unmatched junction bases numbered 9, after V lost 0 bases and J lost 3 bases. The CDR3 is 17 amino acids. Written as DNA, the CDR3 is TGCGCCAGCAGCTTGGACGTTAGCGGGGGAACAAAAGAGACCCAGTACTTC. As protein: CASSLDVSGGTKETQYF.

As DNA, the CDR3 is TGTGCCAGCAGCGCGCCACTAGCGGGGGGGCCAAGGGAGCAGTTCTTC. Protein product: CASSAPLAGGPREQFF. The V and J genes are TRBV9 and TRBJ2-1; 13 bases align to TRBD2. The trim removed 3 bases at V and 10 bases at J, leaving 10 bases unmatched. CDR3 length: 16 residues. CDR1 is SGDLS, CDR2 YYNGEE, per germline.